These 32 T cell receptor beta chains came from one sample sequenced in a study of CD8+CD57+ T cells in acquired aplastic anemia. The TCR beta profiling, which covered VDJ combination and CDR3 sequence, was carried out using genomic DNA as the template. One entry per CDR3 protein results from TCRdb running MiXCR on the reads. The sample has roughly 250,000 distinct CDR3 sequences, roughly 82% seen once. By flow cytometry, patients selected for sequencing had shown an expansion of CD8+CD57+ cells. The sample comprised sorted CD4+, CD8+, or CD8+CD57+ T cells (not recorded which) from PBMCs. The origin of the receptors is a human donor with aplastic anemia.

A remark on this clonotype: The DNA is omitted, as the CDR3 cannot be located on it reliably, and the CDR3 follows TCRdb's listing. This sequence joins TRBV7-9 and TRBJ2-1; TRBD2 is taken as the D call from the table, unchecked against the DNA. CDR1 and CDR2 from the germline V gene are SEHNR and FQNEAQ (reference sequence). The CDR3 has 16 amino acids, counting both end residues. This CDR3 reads CASSFTSAGSSSSQFF.

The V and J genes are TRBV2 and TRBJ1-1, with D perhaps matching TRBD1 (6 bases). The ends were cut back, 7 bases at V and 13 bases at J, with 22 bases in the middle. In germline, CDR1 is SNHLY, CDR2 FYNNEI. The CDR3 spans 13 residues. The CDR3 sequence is CASNSKGEAQYFF. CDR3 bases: TGTGCCAGCAATTCAAAGGGGGAAGCCCAATATTTCTTT.

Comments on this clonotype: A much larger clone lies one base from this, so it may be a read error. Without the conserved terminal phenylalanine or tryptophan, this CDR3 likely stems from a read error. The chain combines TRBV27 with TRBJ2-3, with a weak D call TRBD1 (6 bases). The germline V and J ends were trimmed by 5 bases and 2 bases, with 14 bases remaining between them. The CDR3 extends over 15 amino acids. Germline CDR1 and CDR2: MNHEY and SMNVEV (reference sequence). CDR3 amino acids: CASSPHREDTDTQYL. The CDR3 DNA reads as TGTGCCAGCAGTCCACACAGGGAAGACACAGATACGCAGTATCTT.

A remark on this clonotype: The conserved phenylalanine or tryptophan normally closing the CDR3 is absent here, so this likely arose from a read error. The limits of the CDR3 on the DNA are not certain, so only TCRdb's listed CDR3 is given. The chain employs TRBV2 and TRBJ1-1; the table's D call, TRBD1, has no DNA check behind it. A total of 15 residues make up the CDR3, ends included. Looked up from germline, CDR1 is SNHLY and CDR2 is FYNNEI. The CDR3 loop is CASSGGGGANNVVWP.

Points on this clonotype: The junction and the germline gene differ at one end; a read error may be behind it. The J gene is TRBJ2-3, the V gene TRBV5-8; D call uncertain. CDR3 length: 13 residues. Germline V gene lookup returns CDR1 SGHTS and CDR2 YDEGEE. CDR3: CASSQGLADTQYF. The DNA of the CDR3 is TGCGCCAGCAGCCAAGGCCTTGCAGATACGCAGTATTTT.

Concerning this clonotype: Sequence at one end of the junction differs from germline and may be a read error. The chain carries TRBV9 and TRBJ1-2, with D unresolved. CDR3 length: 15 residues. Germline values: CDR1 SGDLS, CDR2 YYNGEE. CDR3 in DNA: TGTGCCAGCGGCGTAACGGGGATGGCTAACTATGGCTACACCTTC. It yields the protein CASGVTGMANYGYTF.

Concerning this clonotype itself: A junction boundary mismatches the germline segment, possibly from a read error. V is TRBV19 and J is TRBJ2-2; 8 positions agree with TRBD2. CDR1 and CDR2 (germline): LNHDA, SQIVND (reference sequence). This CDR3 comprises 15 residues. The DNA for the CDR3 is TGTGCCAGTAGTATAGATAGCGGGACCAACAAGGAGCAGTTTTTT. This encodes CASSIDSGTNKEQFF. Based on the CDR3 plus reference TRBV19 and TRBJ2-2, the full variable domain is DGGITQSPKYLFRKEGQNVTLSCEQNLNHDAMYWYRQDPGQGLRLIYYSQIVNDFQKGDIAEGYSVSREKKESFPLTVTSAQKNPTAFYLCASSIDSGTNKEQFFGEGSRLTVL.

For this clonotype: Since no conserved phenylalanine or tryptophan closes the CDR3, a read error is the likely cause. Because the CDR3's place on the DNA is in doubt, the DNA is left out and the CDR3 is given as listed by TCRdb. CDR3 sequence reads: CASSLGLGADYSY. This chain joins TRBV7-2 and TRBJ1-2. Germline V lookup: CDR1 SGHTA, CDR2 FQGNSA. The CDR3 contains 13 residues when both ends are counted.

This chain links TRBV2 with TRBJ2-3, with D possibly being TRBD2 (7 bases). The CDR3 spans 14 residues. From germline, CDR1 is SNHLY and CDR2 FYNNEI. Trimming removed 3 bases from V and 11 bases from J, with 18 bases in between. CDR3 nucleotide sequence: TGTGCCAGCAGTGATGGGGGGGGCCATGAGCAGCAGTATTTT. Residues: CASSDGGGHEQQYF. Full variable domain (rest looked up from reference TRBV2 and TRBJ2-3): EPEVTQTPSHQVTQMGQEVILRCVPISNHLYFYWYRQILGQKVEFLVSFYNNEISEKSEIFDDQFSVERPDGSNFTLKIRSTKLEDSAMYFCASSDGGGHEQQYFGPGTRLTVL.

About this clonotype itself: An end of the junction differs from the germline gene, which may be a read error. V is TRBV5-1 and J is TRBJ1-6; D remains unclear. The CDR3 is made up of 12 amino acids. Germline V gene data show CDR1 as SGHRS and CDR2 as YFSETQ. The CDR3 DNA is TGTGCCAGCAGCTTAGCTTATTCACCCCTCCACTTT. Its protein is CASSLAYSPLHF.

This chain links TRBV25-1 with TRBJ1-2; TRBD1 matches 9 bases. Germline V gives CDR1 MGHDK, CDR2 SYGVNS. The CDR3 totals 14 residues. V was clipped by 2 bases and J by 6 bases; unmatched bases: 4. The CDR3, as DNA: TGTGCCAGCAGTGAAAGAACAGGGGGCGATGGCTACACCTTC. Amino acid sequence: CASSERTGGDGYTF.

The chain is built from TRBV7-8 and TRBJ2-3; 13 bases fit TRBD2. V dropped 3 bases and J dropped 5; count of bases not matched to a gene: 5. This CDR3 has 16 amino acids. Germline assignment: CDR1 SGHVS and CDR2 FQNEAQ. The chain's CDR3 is CASSLDGTSGIDTQYF. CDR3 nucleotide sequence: TGTGCCAGCAGCTTGGATGGGACTAGCGGGATAGATACGCAGTATTTT.

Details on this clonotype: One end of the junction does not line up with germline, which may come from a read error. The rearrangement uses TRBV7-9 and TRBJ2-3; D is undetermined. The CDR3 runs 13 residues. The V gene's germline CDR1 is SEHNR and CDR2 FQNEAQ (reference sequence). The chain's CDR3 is CASSTAATTQYYW. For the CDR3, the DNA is TGTGCCAGCAGCACTGCAGCCACGACCCAGTACTACTGG. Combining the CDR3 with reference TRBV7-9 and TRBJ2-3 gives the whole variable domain DTGVSQNPRHKITKRGQNVTFRCDPISEHNRLYWYRQTLGQGPEFLTYFQNEAQLEKSRLLSDRFSAERPKGSFSTLEIQRTEQGDSAMYLCASSTAATTQYYWGPGTRLTVL.

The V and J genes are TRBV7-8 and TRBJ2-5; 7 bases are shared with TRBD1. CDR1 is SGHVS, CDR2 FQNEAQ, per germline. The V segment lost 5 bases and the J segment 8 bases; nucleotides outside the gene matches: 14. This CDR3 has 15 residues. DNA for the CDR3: TGTGCCAGCAGCACCAGGGACAGCTCAAGAGACACCCAGTACTTC. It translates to CASSTRDSSRDTQYF.

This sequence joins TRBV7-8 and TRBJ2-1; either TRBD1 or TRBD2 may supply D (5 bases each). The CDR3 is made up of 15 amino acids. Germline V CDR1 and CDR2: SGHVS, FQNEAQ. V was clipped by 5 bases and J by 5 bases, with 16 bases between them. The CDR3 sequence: CASSIGRGADNEQFF. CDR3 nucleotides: TGTGCCAGCAGCATAGGACGAGGGGCCGACAATGAGCAGTTCTTC.

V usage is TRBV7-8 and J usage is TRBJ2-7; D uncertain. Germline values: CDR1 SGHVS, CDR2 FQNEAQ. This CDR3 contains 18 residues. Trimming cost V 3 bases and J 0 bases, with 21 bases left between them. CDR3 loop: CASSLTPDAASRSYEQYV. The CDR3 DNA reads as TGTGCCAGCAGCTTGACACCAGACGCCGCCTCCCGCTCCTACGAGCAGTACGTC.

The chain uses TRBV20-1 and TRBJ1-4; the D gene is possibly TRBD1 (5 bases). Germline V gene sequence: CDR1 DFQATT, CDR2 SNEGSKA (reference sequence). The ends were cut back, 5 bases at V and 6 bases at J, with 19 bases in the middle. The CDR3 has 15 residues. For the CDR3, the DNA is TGCAGTGCTCGAGCCCTAGCGGGGGAAGATGAAAAACTGTTTTTT. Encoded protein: CSARALAGEDEKLFF.

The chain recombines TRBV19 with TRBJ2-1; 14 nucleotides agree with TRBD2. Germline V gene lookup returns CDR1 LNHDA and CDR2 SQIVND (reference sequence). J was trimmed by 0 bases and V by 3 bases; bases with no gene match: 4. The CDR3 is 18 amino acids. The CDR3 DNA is TGTGCCAGTAGTATTCGCGGACTAGCGGGAGGCTCCTACAATGAGCAGTTCTTC. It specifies CASSIRGLAGGSYNEQFF. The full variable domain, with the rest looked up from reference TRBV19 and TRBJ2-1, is DGGITQSPKYLFRKEGQNVTLSCEQNLNHDAMYWYRQDPGQGLRLIYYSQIVNDFQKGDIAEGYSVSREKKESFPLTVTSAQKNPTAFYLCASSIRGLAGGSYNEQFFGPGTRLTVL.

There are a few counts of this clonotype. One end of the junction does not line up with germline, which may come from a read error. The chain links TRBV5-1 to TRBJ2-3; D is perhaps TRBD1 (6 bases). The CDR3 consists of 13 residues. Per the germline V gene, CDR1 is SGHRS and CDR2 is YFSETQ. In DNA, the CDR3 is TGTGCCAGCAGCTTTACACGACAGGATTGGCAGTATTTT. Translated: CASSFTRQDWQYF. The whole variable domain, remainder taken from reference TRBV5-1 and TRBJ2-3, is KAGVTQTPRYLIKTRGQQVTLSCSPISGHRSVSWYQQTPGQGLQFLFEYFSETQRNKGNFPGRFSGRQFSNSRSEMNVSTLELGDSALYLCASSFTRQDWQYFGPGTRLTVL.

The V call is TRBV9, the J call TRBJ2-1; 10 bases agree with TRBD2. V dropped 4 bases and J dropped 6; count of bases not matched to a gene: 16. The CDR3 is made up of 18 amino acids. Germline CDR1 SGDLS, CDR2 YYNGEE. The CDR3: CASSLGPDIAGGRNEQFF. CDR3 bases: TGTGCCAGCAGCTTAGGGCCCGACATAGCGGGGGGCCGCAATGAGCAGTTCTTC.

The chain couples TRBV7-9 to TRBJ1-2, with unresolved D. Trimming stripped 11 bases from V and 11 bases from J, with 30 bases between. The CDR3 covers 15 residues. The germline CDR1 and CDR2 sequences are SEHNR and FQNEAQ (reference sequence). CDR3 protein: CAYGLAAYHETEYTF. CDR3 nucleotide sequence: TGTGCCTACGGGTTAGCAGCGTACCACGAGACCGAGTACACCTTC.

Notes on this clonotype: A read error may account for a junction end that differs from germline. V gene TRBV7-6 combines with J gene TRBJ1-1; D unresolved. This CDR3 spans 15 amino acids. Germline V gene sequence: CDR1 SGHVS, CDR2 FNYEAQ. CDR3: CASTLDRVPSGEDFF. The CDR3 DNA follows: TGTGCCAGCACCTTAGATAGGGTCCCCTCTGGTGAAGATTTCTTT.

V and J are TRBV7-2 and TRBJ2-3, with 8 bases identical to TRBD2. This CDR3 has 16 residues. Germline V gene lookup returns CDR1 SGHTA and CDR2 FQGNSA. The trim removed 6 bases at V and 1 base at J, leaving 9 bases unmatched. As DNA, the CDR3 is TGTGCCAGCAGTAAGCGGGGGCCCTCCGGCACAGATACGCAGTATTTT. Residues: CASSKRGPSGTDTQYF. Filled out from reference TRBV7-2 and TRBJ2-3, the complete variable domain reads GAGVSQSPSNKVTEKGKDVELRCDPISGHTALYWYRQSLGQGLEFLIYFQGNSAPDKSGLPSDRFSAERTGGSVSTLTIQRTQQEDSAVYLCASSKRGPSGTDTQYFGPGTRLTVL.

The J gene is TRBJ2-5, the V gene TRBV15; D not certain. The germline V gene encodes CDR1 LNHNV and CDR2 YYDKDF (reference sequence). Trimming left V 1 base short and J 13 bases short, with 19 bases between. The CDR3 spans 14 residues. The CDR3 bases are TGTGCCACCAGCAGAGCTAGTCAGCAAGAGACGGGGTACTTC. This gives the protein CATSRASQQETGYF.

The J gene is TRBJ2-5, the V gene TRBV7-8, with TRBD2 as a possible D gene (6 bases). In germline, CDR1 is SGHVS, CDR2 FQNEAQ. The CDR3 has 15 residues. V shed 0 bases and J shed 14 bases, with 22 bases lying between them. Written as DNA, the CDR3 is TGTGCCAGCAGCTTAGCGGGGGGTCCCGATGAGCACTATTACTTC. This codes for CASSLAGGPDEHYYF.

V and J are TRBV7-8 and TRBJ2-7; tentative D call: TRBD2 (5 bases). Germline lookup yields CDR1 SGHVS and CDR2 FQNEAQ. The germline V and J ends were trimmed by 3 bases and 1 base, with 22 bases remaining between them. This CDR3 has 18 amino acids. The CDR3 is CASSFQPDGEALSYEQYV. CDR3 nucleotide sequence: TGTGCCAGCAGCTTTCAGCCAGACGGGGAAGCCCTTTCCTACGAGCAGTACGTC.

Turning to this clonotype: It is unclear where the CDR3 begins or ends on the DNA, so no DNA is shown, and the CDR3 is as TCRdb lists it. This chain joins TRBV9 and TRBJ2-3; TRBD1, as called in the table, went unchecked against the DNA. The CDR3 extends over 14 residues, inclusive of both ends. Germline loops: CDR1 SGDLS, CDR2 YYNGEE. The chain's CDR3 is CASSVAAGTHNQGF.

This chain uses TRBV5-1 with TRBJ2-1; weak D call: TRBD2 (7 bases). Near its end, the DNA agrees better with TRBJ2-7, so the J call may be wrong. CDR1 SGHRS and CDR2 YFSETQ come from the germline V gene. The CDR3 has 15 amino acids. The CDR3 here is CASSPAGQGKNEQYF. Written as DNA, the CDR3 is TGCGCCAGCAGCCCAGCGGGGCAGGGGAAGAACGAGCAGTACTTC.

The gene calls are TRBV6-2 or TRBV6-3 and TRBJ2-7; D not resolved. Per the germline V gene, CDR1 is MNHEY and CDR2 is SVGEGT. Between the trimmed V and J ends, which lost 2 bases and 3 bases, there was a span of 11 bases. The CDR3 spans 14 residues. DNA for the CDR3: TGTGCCAGCAGTTACGTGCCGGGTGGCTACGAGCAGTACTTC. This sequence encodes CASSYVPGGYEQYF.

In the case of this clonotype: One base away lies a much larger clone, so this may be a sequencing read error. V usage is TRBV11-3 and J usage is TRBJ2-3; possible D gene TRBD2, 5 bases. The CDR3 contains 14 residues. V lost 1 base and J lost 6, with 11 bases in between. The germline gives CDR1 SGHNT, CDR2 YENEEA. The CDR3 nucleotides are TGTGCCAGCAGCTTAGCGGGGAGACGCGATACGCAGTATTTT. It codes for CASSLAGRRDTQYF.

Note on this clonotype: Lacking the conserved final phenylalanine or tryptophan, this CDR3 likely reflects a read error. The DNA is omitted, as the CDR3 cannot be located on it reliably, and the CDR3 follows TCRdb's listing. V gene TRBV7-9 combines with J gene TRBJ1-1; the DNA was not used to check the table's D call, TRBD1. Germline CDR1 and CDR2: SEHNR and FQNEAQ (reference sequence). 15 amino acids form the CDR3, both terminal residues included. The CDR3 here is CASSLVPGGLFFGFV.

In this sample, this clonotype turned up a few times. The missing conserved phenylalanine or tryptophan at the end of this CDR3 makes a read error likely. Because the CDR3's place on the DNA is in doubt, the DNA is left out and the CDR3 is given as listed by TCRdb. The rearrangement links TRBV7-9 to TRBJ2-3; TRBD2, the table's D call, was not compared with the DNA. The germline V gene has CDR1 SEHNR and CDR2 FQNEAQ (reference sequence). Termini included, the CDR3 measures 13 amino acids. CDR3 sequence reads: CASSIASGAYNEQ.